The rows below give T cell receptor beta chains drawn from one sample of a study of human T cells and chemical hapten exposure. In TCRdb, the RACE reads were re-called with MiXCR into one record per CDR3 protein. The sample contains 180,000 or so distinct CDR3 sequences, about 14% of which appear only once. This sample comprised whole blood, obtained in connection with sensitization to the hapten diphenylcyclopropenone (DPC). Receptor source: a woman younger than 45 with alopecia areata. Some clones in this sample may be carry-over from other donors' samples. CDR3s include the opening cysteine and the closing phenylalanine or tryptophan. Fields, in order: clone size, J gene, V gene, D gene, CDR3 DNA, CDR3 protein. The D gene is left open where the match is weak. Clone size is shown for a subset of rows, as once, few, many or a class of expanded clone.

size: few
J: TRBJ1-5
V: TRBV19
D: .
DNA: TGTGCCAGTAGGCCGGGAGTTTATAGCAATCAGCCCCAGCATTTT
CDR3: CASRPGVYSNQPQHF

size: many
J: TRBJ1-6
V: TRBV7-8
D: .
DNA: TGTGCCAGCAGCTCCAACCGAGACGATTCACCCCTCCACTTT
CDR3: CASSSNRDDSPLHF

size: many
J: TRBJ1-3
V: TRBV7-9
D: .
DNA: TGTGCCAGCAGCCCCAGATCTGGAAACACCATATATTTT
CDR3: CASSPRSGNTIYF

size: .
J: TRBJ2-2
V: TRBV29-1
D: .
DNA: TGCAGCGTTGGGGGTCCCGGGGAGCTGTTTTTT
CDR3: CSVGGPGELFF

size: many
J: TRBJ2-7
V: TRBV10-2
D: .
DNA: TGCGCCAGCAGGCCCGTGAGAGGGACTTTGATGAACGAGCAGTACTTC
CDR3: CASRPVRGTLMNEQYF

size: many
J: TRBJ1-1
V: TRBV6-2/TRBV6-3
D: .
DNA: TGTGCCAGCAGTTACGCCGGGACGTCCACTGAAGCTTTCTTT
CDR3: CASSYAGTSTEAFF

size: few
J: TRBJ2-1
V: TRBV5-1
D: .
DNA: TGCGCCAGCAGCTTTGGGACTGACTACAATGAGCAGTTCTTC
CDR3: CASSFGTDYNEQFF

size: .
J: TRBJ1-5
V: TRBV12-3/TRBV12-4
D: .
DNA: TGTGCCAGCAGTTTGCCAGCACATAATCAGCCCCAGCATTTT
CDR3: CASSLPAHNQPQHF

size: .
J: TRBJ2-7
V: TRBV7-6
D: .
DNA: TGTGCCAGCAGCAAGGGGGTCGACAGGGAGCAGTACTTC
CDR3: CASSKGVDREQYF

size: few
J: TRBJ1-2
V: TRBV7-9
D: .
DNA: TGTGCCAGCAGCTTTGACCCTGGAACTAACTATGGCTACACCTTC
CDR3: CASSFDPGTNYGYTF

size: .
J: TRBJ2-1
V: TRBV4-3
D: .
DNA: TGCGCCAGCAGCCAAGACTCGGACGATGAGCAGTTCTTC
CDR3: CASSQDSDDEQFF

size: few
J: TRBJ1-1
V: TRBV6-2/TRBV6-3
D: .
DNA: TGTGCCAGCAGTACCCCGTTTGGGCTACTGAACACTGAAGCTTTCTTT
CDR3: CASSTPFGLLNTEAFF

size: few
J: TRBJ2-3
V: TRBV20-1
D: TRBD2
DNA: TGCAGTGCGGAGGAGCGGGAGGGGATCACAGATACGCAGTATTTT
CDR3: CSAEEREGITDTQYF

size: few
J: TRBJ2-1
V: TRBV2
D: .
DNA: TGTGCCAGCTCTGGACTCGGCTACAATGAGCAGTTCTTC
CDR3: CASSGLGYNEQFF

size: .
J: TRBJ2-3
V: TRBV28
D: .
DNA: TGTGCCAGCATAAGCGGGAGCACAGATACGCAGTATTTT
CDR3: CASISGSTDTQYF

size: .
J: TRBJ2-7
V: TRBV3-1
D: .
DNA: TGTGCCAGCAGCCAGGACAGACCCTACGAGCAGTACTTC
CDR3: CASSQDRPYEQYF

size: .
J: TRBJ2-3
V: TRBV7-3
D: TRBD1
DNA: TGTGCCAGCAGCTGGTCCACAGGGGGCACAGATACGCAGTATTTT
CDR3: CASSWSTGGTDTQYF

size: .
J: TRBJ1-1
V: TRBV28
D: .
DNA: TGTGCCAGCAGTTTATTGGGCCGAGGAAATGAAGCTTTCTTT
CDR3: CASSLLGRGNEAFF

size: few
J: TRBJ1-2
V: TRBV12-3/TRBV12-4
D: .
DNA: TGTGCCAGCAGTCCCAGGTGGGCAGGGAATGGCTACACCTTC
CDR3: CASSPRWAGNGYTF

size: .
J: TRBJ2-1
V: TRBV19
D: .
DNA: TGTGCCAGTAGTATAAGGGGGGCTCTTCAGGACTACAATGAGCAGTTCTTC
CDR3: CASSIRGALQDYNEQFF

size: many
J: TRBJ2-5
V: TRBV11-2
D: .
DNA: TGTGCCAGCAGCTTAGGCGGGACCTCCGAGACCCAGTACTTC
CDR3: CASSLGGTSETQYF

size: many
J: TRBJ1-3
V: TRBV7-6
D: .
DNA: TGTGCCAGCAGCTTATTCGCCGGCAGAAGGGGACCCGCCTCTGGAAACACCATATATTTT
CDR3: CASSLFAGRRGPASGNTIYF

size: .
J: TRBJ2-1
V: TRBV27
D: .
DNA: TGTGCCAGCAGTCCCCCTTGGGGGAAATTCAGCAATGAGCAGTTCTTC
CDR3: CASSPPWGKFSNEQFF

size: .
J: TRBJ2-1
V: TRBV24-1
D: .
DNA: TGTGCCACCAGTGAGGGCAGCCGAAATGAGCAGTTCTTC
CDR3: CATSEGSRNEQFF

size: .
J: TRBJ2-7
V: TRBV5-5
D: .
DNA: TGTGCCAGCAGCTTTCACAGGGTGGACTACGAGCAGTACTTC
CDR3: CASSFHRVDYEQYF

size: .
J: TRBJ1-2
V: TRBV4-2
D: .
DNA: TGTGCCAGCAGCCAAGACGACGGGGCCTATGGCTACACCTTC
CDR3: CASSQDDGAYGYTF

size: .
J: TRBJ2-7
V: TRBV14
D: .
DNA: TGTGCCAGCAGCCAAGACCGAGGGGAGCAGTACTTC
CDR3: CASSQDRGEQYF

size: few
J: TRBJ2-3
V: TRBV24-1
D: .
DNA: TGTGCCACCGAGGGGCGGGTCACAGATACGCAGTATTTT
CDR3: CATEGRVTDTQYF

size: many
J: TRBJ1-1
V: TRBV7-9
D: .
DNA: TGTGCCAGCGTCTTGGGGAACGGGTACACTGAAGCTTTCTTT
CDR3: CASVLGNGYTEAFF

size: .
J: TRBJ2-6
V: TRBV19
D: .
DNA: TGTGCCAGTAGTATAAAGCCAGGAAAATTCTCTGGGGCCAACGTCCTGACTTTC
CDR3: CASSIKPGKFSGANVLTF

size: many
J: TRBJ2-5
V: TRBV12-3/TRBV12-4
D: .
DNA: TGTGCCAGCAGTCCCGGGACTCTAGGCGGGGAGACCCAGTACTTC
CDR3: CASSPGTLGGETQYF